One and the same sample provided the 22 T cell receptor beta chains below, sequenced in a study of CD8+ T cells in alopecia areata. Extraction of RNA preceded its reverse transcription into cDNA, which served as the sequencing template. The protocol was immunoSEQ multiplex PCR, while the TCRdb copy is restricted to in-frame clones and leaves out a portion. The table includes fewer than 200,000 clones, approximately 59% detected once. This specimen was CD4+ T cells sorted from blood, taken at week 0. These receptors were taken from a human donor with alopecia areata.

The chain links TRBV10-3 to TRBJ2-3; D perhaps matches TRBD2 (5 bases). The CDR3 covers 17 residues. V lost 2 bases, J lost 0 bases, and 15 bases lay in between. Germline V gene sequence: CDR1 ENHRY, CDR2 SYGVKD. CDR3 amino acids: CAISEPRTGSSTDTQYF. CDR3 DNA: TGTGCCATCAGTGAGCCCAGGACTGGTTCTAGCACAGATACGCAGTATTTT.

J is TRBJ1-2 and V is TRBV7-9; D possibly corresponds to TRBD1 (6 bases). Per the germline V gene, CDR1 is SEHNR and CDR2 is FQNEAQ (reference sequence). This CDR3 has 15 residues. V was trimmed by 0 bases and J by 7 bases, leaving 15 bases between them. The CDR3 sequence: CASSLARTVTGGYTF. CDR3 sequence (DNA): TGTGCCAGCAGCTTAGCACGGACAGTCACAGGTGGCTACACCTTC.

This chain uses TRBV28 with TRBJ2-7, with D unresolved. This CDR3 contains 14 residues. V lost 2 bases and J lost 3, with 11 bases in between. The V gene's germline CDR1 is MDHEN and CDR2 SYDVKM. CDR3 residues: CASSLRRINYEQYF. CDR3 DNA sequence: TGTGCCAGCAGTTTACGCAGGATTAACTACGAGCAGTACTTC.

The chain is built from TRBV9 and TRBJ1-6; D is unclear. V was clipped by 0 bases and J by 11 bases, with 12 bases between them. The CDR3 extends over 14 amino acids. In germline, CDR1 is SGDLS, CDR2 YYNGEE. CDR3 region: CASSVDSYSTPLHF. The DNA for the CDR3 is TGTGCCAGCAGCGTAGACAGTTACAGTACACCCCTCCACTTT.

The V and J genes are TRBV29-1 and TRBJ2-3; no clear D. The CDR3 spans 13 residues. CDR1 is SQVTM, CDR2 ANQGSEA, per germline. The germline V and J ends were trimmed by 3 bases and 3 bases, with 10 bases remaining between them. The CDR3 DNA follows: TGCAGCGTTGACGTCCTTGGGACAGATACGCAGTATTTT. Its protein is CSVDVLGTDTQYF.

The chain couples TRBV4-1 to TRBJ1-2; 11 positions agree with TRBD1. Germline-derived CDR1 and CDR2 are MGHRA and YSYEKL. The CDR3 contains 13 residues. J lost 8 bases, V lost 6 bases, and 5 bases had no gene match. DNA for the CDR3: TGCGCCAGCAGACGGACAGGGGGCAAGGGCTACACCTTC. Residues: CASRRTGGKGYTF.

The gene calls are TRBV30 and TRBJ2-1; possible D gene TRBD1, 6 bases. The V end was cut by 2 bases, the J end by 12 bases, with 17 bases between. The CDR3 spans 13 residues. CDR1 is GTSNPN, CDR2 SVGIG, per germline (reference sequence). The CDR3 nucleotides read TGTGCCTGGAGTCTAGAGACCGGGACACCGCAGTTCTTC. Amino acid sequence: CAWSLETGTPQFF.

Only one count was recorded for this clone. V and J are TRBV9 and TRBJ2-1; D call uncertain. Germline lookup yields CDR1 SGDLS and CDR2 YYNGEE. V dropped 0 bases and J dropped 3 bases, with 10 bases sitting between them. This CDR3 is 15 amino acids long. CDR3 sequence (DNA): TGTGCCAGCAGCGTAGAAGGGTTCCTCTACAATGAGCAGTTCTTC. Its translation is CASSVEGFLYNEQFF.

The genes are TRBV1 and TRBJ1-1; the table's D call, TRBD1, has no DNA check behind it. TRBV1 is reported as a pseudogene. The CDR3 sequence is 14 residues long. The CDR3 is CTSSRPPGQGQAFF. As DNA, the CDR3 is TGCACCAGCAGCCGCCCTCCGGGACAGGGACAAGCTTTCTTT.

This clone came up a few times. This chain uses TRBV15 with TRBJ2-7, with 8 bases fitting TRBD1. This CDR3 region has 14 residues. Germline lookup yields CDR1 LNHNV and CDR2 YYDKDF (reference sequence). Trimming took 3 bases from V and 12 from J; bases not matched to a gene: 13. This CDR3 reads CATSSPSPTGVRYF. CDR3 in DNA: TGTGCCACCAGCAGCCCCTCGCCGACAGGGGTACGGTACTTC.

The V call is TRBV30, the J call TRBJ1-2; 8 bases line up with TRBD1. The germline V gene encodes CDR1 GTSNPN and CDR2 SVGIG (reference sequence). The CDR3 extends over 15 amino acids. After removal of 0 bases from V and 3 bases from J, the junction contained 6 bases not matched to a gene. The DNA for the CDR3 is TGTGCCTGGAGTGTCGGGACAGGACGCCACTATGGCTACACCTTC. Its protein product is CAWSVGTGRHYGYTF.

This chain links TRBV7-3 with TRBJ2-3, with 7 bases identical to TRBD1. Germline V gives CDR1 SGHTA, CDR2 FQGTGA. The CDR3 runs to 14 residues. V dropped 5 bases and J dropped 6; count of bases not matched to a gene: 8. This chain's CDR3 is CASSQGGVSDTQYF. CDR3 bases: TGTGCCAGCAGCCAAGGGGGCGTATCGGATACGCAGTATTTT. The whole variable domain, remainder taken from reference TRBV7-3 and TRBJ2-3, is GAGVSQTPSNKVTEKGKYVELRCDPISGHTALYWYRQSLGQGPEFLIYFQGTGAADDSGLPNDRFFAVRPEGSVSTLKIQRTERGDSAVYLCASSQGGVSDTQYFGPGTRLTVL.

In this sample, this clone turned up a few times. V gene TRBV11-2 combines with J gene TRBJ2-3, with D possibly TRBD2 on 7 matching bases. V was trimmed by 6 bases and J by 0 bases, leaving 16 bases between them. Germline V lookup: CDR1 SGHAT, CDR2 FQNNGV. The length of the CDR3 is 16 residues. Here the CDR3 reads CASSSVGGASTDTQYF. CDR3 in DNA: TGTGCCAGCAGTTCCGTGGGGGGGGCGAGCACAGATACGCAGTATTTT.

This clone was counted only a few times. This CDR3 reads CSVTTGYELFF. CDR3 nucleotides: TGCAGCGTGACCACAGGGTACGAACTGTTTTTT. The rearrangement links TRBV29-1 to TRBJ1-4; a possible D gene is TRBD1 (6 bases). Germline values: CDR1 SQVTM, CDR2 ANQGSEA. The CDR3 has 11 amino acids. Trimming cost V 6 bases and J 12 bases, with 14 bases left between them.

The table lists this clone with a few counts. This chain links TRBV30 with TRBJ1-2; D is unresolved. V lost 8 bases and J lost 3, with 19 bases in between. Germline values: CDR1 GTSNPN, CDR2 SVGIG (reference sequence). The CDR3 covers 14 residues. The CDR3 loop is CAREPEGMHYGYTF. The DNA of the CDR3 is TGTGCCAGGGAGCCCGAAGGGATGCACTATGGCTACACCTTC.

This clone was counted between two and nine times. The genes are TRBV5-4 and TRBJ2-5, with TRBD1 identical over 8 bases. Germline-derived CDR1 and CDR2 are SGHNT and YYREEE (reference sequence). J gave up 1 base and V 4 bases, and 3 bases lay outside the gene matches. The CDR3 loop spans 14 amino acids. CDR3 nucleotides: TGTGCCAGCAGCCAGGGACAGGTCCAAGAGACCCAGTACTTC. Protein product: CASSQGQVQETQYF.

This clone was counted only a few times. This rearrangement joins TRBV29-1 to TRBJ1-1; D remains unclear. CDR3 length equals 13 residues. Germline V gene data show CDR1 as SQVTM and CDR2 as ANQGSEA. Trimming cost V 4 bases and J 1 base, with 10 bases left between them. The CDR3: CSVVRAGNTEAFF. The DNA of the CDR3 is TGCAGCGTTGTGAGGGCGGGGAACACTGAAGCTTTCTTT.

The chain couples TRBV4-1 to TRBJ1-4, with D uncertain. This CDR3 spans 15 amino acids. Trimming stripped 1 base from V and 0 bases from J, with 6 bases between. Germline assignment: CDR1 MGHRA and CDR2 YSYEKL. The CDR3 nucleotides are TGCGCCAGCAGCCAAGCAATTGCAACTAATGAAAAACTGTTTTTT. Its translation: CASSQAIATNEKLFF.

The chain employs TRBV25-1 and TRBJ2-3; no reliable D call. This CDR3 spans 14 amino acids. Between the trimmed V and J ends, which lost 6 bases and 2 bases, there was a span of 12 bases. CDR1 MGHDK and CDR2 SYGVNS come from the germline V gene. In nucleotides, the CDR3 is TGTGCCAGCAGACCGCCCTACCTCACAGATACGCAGTATTTT. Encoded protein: CASRPPYLTDTQYF.

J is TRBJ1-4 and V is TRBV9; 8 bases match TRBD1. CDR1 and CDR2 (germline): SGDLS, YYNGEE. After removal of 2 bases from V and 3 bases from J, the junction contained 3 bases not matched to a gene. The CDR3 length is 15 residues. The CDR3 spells CASSVTGAANEKLFF. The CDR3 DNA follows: TGTGCCAGCAGCGTGACAGGGGCCGCTAATGAAAAACTGTTTTTT.

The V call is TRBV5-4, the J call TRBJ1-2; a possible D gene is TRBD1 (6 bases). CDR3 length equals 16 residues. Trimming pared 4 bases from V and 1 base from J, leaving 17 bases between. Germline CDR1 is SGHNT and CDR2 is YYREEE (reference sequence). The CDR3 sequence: CASSPSRGADNYGYTF. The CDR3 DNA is TGTGCCAGCAGCCCCTCCAGGGGCGCAGATAACTATGGCTACACCTTC.

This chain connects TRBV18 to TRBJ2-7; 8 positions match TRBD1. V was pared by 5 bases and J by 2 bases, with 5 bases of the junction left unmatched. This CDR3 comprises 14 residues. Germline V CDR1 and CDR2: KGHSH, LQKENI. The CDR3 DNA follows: TGTGCCAGCTCATACAGGGGGAAGGCCTACGAGCAGTACTTC. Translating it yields CASSYRGKAYEQYF.